This is a list of T cell receptor beta chains from one sample in a study of response to subunit inactivated influenza vaccine. TCRdb used MiXCR to reprocess the RT-PCR reads, holding one entry per CDR3 protein. Among hundreds of thousands of distinct CDR3 sequences listed, approximately 15% were seen once. This specimen consisted of CD4+ T cells sorted from PBMCs, obtained about 23 months after vaccination. The receptors originated from a man aged 50-75 years who received an inactivated influenza vaccine. Each CDR3 is given with its conserved first and last residue. The order of the fields is D gene, J gene, V gene, clone size, CDR3 protein, CDR3 DNA. The D gene is left open where the match is weak. The size of a clone is reported for some rows only, either as once, few or many, or as a class for expanded clones.

D gene: .; J gene: TRBJ1-3; V gene: TRBV4-2; clone size: few; CDR3 protein: CASSQANRDVSGNTIYF; CDR3 DNA: TGTGCCAGCAGCCAAGCCAACAGGGATGTCTCCGGAAACACCATATATTTT
D gene: .; J gene: TRBJ1-1; V gene: TRBV3-1; clone size: few; CDR3 protein: CASSPQGTANTEAFF; CDR3 DNA: TGTGCCAGCAGCCCTCAAGGGACGGCGAACACTGAAGCTTTCTTT
D gene: TRBD2; J gene: TRBJ2-3; V gene: TRBV6-1; clone size: .; CDR3 protein: CASSKTSGRQKDTQYF; CDR3 DNA: TGTGCCAGCAGTAAGACTAGCGGGAGACAGAAAGATACGCAGTATTTT
D gene: .; J gene: TRBJ1-2; V gene: TRBV7-2; clone size: few; CDR3 protein: CASRTDTNYGYTF; CDR3 DNA: TGTGCCAGCAGAACCGACACTAACTATGGCTACACCTTC
D gene: .; J gene: TRBJ2-1; V gene: TRBV3-1; clone size: .; CDR3 protein: CASSQDGGGVNEQFF; CDR3 DNA: TGTGCCAGCAGCCAAGATGGGGGGGGCGTCAATGAGCAGTTCTTC
D gene: .; J gene: TRBJ2-5; V gene: TRBV5-1; clone size: .; CDR3 protein: CASSLGSQKETQYF; CDR3 DNA: TGCGCCAGCAGCTTGGGGTCACAAAAAGAGACCCAGTACTTC
D gene: .; J gene: TRBJ2-7; V gene: TRBV20-1; clone size: few; CDR3 protein: CSARGGPALDEQYF; CDR3 DNA: TGCAGTGCTAGAGGGGGACCCGCCTTGGACGAGCAGTACTTC
D gene: .; J gene: TRBJ2-3; V gene: TRBV4-2; clone size: .; CDR3 protein: CASSQDPGTMLSTDTQYF; CDR3 DNA: TGTGCCAGCAGCCAAGACCCGGGGACCATGCTAAGTACAGATACGCAGTATTTT
D gene: .; J gene: TRBJ2-5; V gene: TRBV2; clone size: few; CDR3 protein: CASSELAGYQETQYF; CDR3 DNA: TGTGCCAGCAGTGAACTCGCAGGGTATCAAGAGACCCAGTACTTC
D gene: .; J gene: TRBJ1-5; V gene: TRBV6-2/TRBV6-3; clone size: .; CDR3 protein: CASSYSAGFGNQPQHF; CDR3 DNA: TGTGCCAGCAGTTACTCGGCAGGGTTTGGCAATCAGCCCCAGCATTTT
D gene: .; J gene: TRBJ2-3; V gene: TRBV7-2; clone size: .; CDR3 protein: CASSRLVGDTQYF; CDR3 DNA: TGTGCCAGCAGCCGACTAGTGGGAGATACGCAGTATTTT
D gene: TRBD2; J gene: TRBJ2-3; V gene: TRBV6-1; clone size: few; CDR3 protein: CASRQLSGGSTDTQYF; CDR3 DNA: TGTGCCAGCAGACAACTTAGCGGGGGTAGCACAGATACGCAGTATTTT
D gene: .; J gene: TRBJ1-6; V gene: TRBV12-3/TRBV12-4; clone size: .; CDR3 protein: CASSPQSSYNSPLHF; CDR3 DNA: TGTGCCAGCAGTCCGCAGAGCTCCTATAATTCACCCCTCCACTTT
D gene: .; J gene: TRBJ1-5; V gene: TRBV24-1; clone size: many; CDR3 protein: CATSFGDQPQHF; CDR3 DNA: TGTGCCACCAGTTTTGGGGATCAGCCCCAGCATTTT
D gene: .; J gene: TRBJ2-4; V gene: TRBV10-3; clone size: many; CDR3 protein: CAITAKRGGENIQYF; CDR3 DNA: TGTGCCATCACAGCTAAGAGGGGCGGGGAAAACATTCAGTACTTC
D gene: .; J gene: TRBJ2-1; V gene: TRBV24-1; clone size: .; CDR3 protein: CATFMYRNEQFF; CDR3 DNA: TGTGCCACGTTTATGTATCGCAATGAGCAGTTCTTC